This TCR beta chain was sequenced in a study of blood T cell repertoires in COVID-19. The method was immunoSEQ multiplex PCR; TCRdb's version includes in-frame clones alone and lacks a portion of them. Seen here are some 260,000 clones, around 88% observed once, and the top ten hold just under 9%. Living in about two dozen US areas, the participants were between 18 and 89 years of age. The sequence came from a man aged 35 to 55 who had recovered from COVID-19. Material for sequencing was PBMCs or T cells enriched from blood (not recorded which).

The CDR3 DNA reads TGTGCCAGCAGTATACAGCTCTCCTATGGCTACACCTTC. This encodes CASSIQLSYGYTF. The chain has TRBV2 and TRBJ1-2; D gene ambiguous. V shed 5 bases and J shed 4 bases, with 11 bases lying between them. Germline CDR1 reads SNHLY; CDR2 reads FYNNEI. This CDR3 comprises 13 residues.